A selection of T cell receptor beta chains follows, all from one sample in a study of blood T cell repertoires in COVID-19. Sequenced by immunoSEQ multiplex PCR; TCRdb stores in-frame clones only, minus some. This sample has roughly 77,000 clones; 70% to 90% occur once, and the top ten carry 6.7%. Sequencing used peripheral blood. The receptors here all came from a woman of 80 years or more with active COVID-19. The CDR3 runs from the conserved cysteine through the conserved F or W. A D gene is named only where the DNA matches it firmly. Expanded clones are given a class, and other clones once, few, many or no size at all.

TRBJ1-2 | TRBV6-1 | . | . | CASSEAWAVVGYTF | TGTGCCAGCAGTGAAGCGTGGGCAGTAGTAGGCTACACCTTC
TRBJ1-5 | TRBV7-9 | TRBD1 | . | CASSDGTVNQPQHF | TGTGCCAGCAGCGATGGGACAGTCAATCAGCCCCAGCATTTT
TRBJ2-4 | TRBV5-4 | TRBD2 | . | CASSTGLAGAKNIQYF | TGTGCCAGCAGCACCGGACTAGCGGGAGCCAAAAACATTCAGTACTTC
TRBJ1-1 | TRBV20-1 | . | . | CSATDRRQAFF | TGCAGTGCGACAGACAGGAGACAAGCTTTCTTT
TRBJ2-7 | TRBV27 | TRBD1 | . | CASSSPGQGYEQYF | TGTGCCAGCAGTTCACCGGGACAGGGGTACGAGCAGTACTTC
TRBJ1-5 | TRBV28 | TRBD1 | . | CASRTTQGNDQPQHF | TGTGCCAGCAGGACTACACAGGGGAACGATCAGCCCCAGCATTTT
TRBJ2-5 | TRBV5-1 | . | few | CASSSRPPGRETQYF | TGCGCCAGCAGCTCGAGACCCCCGGGTCGGGAGACCCAGTACTTC
TRBJ2-1 | TRBV7-6 | . | . | CASSPWGEGGNEQFF | TGTGCCAGCAGCCCCTGGGGGGAGGGGGGAAATGAGCAGTTCTTC
TRBJ2-3 | TRBV11-2 | . | . | CASSPTGVLTDTQYF | TGTGCCAGCAGCCCAACGGGGGTTCTCACAGATACGCAGTATTTT
TRBJ2-7 | TRBV9 | . | . | CASSPVGGRSFYEQYF | TGTGCCAGCAGCCCAGTGGGTGGGAGGAGTTTCTACGAGCAGTACTTC
TRBJ1-5 | TRBV6-5 | . | . | CASNSLSRGDQPQHF | TGTGCCAGCAATTCCCTAAGCAGGGGTGATCAGCCCCAGCATTTT
TRBJ1-2 | TRBV4-2 | . | . | CASSQDQGSGYTF | TGTGCCAGCAGCCAAGATCAAGGGAGTGGCTACACCTTC
TRBJ2-1 | TRBV19 | TRBD2 | . | CASRGTSGISYNEQFF | TGTGCCAGTAGAGGGACTAGCGGGATCTCCTACAATGAGCAGTTCTTC
TRBJ2-7 | TRBV18 | . | . | CASSPSQATYEQYF | TGTGCCAGCTCACCAAGCCAGGCGACCTACGAGCAGTACTTC
TRBJ2-3 | TRBV24-1 | TRBD2 | . | CATSDLLAGELDTQYF | TGTGCCACCAGTGATTTGCTAGCGGGAGAATTGGATACGCAGTATTTT
TRBJ1-5 | TRBV5-6 | . | . | CASSLSGFSQPQHF | TGTGCCAGCAGCTTGTCGGGGTTCAGTCAGCCCCAGCATTTT
TRBJ2-7 | TRBV18 | TRBD1 | . | CASSPPRTGEGEQYF | TGTGCCAGCTCACCTCCTAGGACAGGGGAGGGCGAGCAGTACTTC
TRBJ2-7 | TRBV12-5 | . | . | CASGPSSGISYEQYF | TGTGCTAGTGGCCCGTCTTCGGGGATTTCCTACGAGCAGTACTTC
TRBJ2-1 | TRBV2 | . | once | CASSATSPLYNEQFF | TGTGCCAGCAGTGCAACTAGCCCTCTTTACAATGAGCAGTTCTTC
TRBJ2-3 | TRBV5-1 | . | . | CASSLLRGSDTQYF | TGCGCCAGCAGCTTGCTCCGGGGGTCGGATACGCAGTATTTT
TRBJ1-1 | TRBV19 | TRBD1 | . | CASRARETGKNTEAFF | TGTGCCAGCCGAGCGCGAGAGACAGGGAAGAACACTGAAGCTTTCTTT
TRBJ2-3 | TRBV7-2 | . | . | CASSRTYGDTQYF | TGTGCCAGCAGCAGAACCTACGGAGATACGCAGTATTTT
TRBJ2-5 | TRBV6-1 | . | . | CASSETPLGTQYF | TGTGCCAGCAGTGAGACACCCTTGGGGACCCAGTACTTC
TRBJ2-5 | TRBV27 | . | . | CASSRGGWETQYF | TGTGCCAGCAGCCGGGGTGGGTGGGAGACCCAGTACTTC
TRBJ2-3 | TRBV18 | TRBD2 | . | CASSTRGAVGTDTQYF | TGTGCCAGCTCAACGCGGGGGGCGGTGGGCACAGATACGCAGTATTTT
TRBJ2-5 | TRBV7-9 | . | . | CASSQGSGETQYF | TGTGCCAGCAGCCAGGGGTCAGGAGAGACCCAGTACTTC
TRBJ1-1 | TRBV28 | . | few | CASSFTQAINMNTEAFF | TGTGCCAGCAGTTTCACCCAGGCCATAAACATGAACACTGAAGCTTTCTTT
TRBJ2-7 | TRBV19 | . | . | CASSRDYEQYF | TGTGCCAGTAGTCGGGACTACGAGCAGTACTTC
TRBJ1-1 | TRBV28 | . | . | CASSSRRTEAFF | TGTGCCAGCAGTTCGAGAAGAACTGAAGCTTTCTTT
TRBJ2-7 | TRBV6-5 | TRBD2 | . | CAADPGLAHYEQYF | TGTGCCGCAGACCCGGGACTAGCACATTACGAGCAGTACTTC
TRBJ2-2 | TRBV6-6 | TRBD1 | . | CASSSQRQGASGELFF | TGTGCCAGCAGTTCACAACGACAGGGGGCATCCGGGGAGCTGTTTTTT
TRBJ2-1 | TRBV7-2 | . | . | CASRSLSGTYNEQFF | TGTGCCAGCAGATCCCTCTCGGGGACCTACAATGAGCAGTTCTTC
TRBJ2-5 | TRBV5-5 | TRBD2 | . | CASSLASGSQETQYF | TGTGCCAGCAGCTTAGCTAGCGGGTCCCAAGAGACCCAGTACTTC
TRBJ2-1 | TRBV4-2 | TRBD2 | . | CASSQVSGTSPNEQFF | TGTGCCAGCAGCCAAGTTTCCGGGACTAGCCCCAATGAGCAGTTCTTC
TRBJ2-6 | TRBV18 | TRBD1 | . | CASKTDRGRSGANVLTF | TGTGCCAGTAAAACTGACAGGGGGCGCTCTGGGGCCAACGTCCTGACTTTC
TRBJ2-3 | TRBV5-6 | . | . | CASSFPNTDTQYF | TGTGCCAGCAGCTTTCCCAACACAGATACGCAGTATTTT
TRBJ2-1 | TRBV10-3 | TRBD2 | once | CAISETGLAANEQFF | TGTGCCATCAGTGAGACAGGACTAGCGGCCAATGAGCAGTTCTTC
TRBJ2-1 | TRBV6-5 | TRBD1 | . | CASKTGTGDINEQFF | TGTGCCAGCAAGACCGGGACAGGGGATATCAATGAGCAGTTCTTC
TRBJ2-7 | TRBV28 | TRBD2 | . | CASAKLRLAGVYEQYF | TGTGCCAGTGCCAAATTGAGACTAGCGGGAGTCTACGAGCAGTACTTC
TRBJ2-3 | TRBV6-2/TRBV6-3 | TRBD2 | . | CASSDRGVDTQYF | TGTGCCAGCAGTGACCGGGGGGTAGATACGCAGTATTTT
TRBJ2-7 | TRBV4-1 | . | . | CASSLTSAYEQYF | TGCGCCAGCAGCCTAACGTCAGCCTACGAGCAGTACTTC
TRBJ2-4 | TRBV6-6 | TRBD1 | . | CASSYVGQGADDIQYF | TGTGCCAGCAGTTACGTGGGACAGGGGGCGGATGACATTCAGTACTTC
TRBJ1-1 | TRBV27 | TRBD1 | . | CASSKRQGQGWNTEAFF | TGTGCCAGCAGTAAAAGACAGGGGCAAGGATGGAACACTGAAGCTTTCTTT
TRBJ2-3 | TRBV4-1 | TRBD1 | . | CASSQEHGTGGRNTQYF | TGCGCCAGCAGCCAAGAGCACGGGACAGGGGGGCGCAATACGCAGTATTTT
TRBJ1-2 | TRBV5-1 | . | . | CASSEVNYGYTF | TGCGCCAGCAGTGAGGTTAACTATGGCTACACCTTC
TRBJ2-7 | TRBV19 | TRBD2 | . | CASTLWGGRASYEQYF | TGTGCCAGTACCCTCTGGGGGGGGAGGGCCTCCTACGAGCAGTACTTC
TRBJ1-6 | TRBV9 | . | . | CASSVVGGENSPLHF | TGTGCCAGCAGCGTAGTCGGAGGGGAGAATTCACCCCTCCACTTT
TRBJ2-5 | TRBV5-5 | . | . | CASSRAELETQYF | TGTGCCAGCAGCCGAGCGGAGCTAGAGACCCAGTACTTC